Below, one T cell receptor (beta chain) is given with its context. This entry is derived from a study of shared clonotypes between healthy human individuals. Germline V CDR1 and CDR2: SQVTM, ANQGSEA. Trimming cost V 4 bases and J 4 bases; bases outside gene matches: 9. The CDR3 has 14 residues. Once extracted for a subset, genomic DNA was divided evenly among several immunoSEQ plates. Per the authors' pipeline: ImmunoSEQ supplied junction-only sequences lacking quality scores, so filtering was different. Here immunoSEQ multiplex PCR was the method, and the copy in TCRdb shows in-frame clones only, minus some. Clonal size and the V and J genes are those of that table, whereas D and trimming came from the DNA. Among about 530,000 clones listed, approximately 79% were seen once. The donors, healthy adults who were HIV-negative, had experienced no recent acute infections or vaccinations. Without sorting, samples used around 100 million PBMCs for genomic DNA.

Sequencing was performed on PBMCs. This chain uses TRBV29-1 with TRBJ2-5, with 7 bases that match TRBD1. This TCR derives from a woman in her thirties or forties in good health. Some clones in this sample may be carry-over from other donors' samples. CDR3 sequence reads: CSVGREGAGETQYF. As DNA, the CDR3 is TGCAGCGTTGGTAGAGAGGGGGCGGGAGAGACCCAGTACTTC.